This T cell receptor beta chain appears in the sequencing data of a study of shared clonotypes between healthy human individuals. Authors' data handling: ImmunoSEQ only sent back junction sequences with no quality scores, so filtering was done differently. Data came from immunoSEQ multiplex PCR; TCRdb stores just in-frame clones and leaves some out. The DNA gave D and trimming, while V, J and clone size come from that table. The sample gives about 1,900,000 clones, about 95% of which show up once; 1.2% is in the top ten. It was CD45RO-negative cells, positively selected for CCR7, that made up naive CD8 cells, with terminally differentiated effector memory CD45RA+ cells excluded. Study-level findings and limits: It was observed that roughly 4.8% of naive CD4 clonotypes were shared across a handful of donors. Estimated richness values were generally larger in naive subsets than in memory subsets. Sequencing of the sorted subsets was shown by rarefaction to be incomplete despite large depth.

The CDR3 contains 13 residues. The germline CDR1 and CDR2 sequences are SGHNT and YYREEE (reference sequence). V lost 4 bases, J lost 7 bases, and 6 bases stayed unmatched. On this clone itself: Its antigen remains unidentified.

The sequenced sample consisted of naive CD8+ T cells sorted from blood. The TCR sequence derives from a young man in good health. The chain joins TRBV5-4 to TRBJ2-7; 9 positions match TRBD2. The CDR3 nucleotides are TGTGCCAGCAGCCCGGGACTAGCCCGTGAGCAGTACTTC. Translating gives CASSPGLAREQYF.